This T cell receptor (beta chain) was sequenced during a study of T cells after yellow fever vaccination (dated by TCRdb to between 2019 and 2020). Concerning the study at large: The SMART-Seq v4 Ultra Low Input RNA kit was used to prepare libraries from fractions with low cell numbers. To follow T-cell clones before and after both primary and booster YFV17D yellow fever vaccination, bulk TCR alpha and beta repertoires underwent longitudinal sequencing. The cohort comprised two healthy male donors, one aged 18 to 30 and one aged 30 to 40 years. Bulk PBMC replicates and cell subsets were isolated from blood drawn at multiple timepoints before and after both primary and secondary immunization. On the study overall, not on this receptor specifically: Compared with the primary T-cell response, the secondary T-cell response was weaker but faster, peaking on day 5 rather than day 15. Computational filtering was needed because FACS-sorted repertoires could contain abundant contaminating clonotypes from the bulk population. Most clones expanded after primary vaccination (around 96% of CD4 and roughly 90% of CD8) were re-detected after the booster, suggesting that broad memory maintenance occurred. A small share of clonotypes occurred in both CD4 and CD8 compartments, likely arising from convergent recombination. Because only a couple of donors were included in the study, the extent to which the findings can be generalized is limited.

This clonotype has just a few counts. Its target antigen remains unknown. Base qualities are not recorded, but no much larger clone differs from it by a single base. TCR cDNA was made using 5'RACE template switching, a step that added a universal primer site and unique molecular identifiers. cDNA synthesis was primed from both the TCR alpha and TCR beta constant segments. Libraries were amplified in two PCR steps, with sample barcodes and sequencing adapters added in the second step. Sequencing of libraries was done on Illumina HiSeq 2500 (2x100 bp) or NovaSeq (2x150 bp). In the original analysis: Reads were demultiplexed and collapsed into UMI consensus sequences with MIGEC, and V(D)J alignment was performed with MiXCR. Vaccine-responding clonotypes were identified with edgeR using replicate PBMC samples, with FDR below 0.01 and a log2 fold change above 5 up to day 15 being required. CD4 or CD8 identity was assigned to each bulk clonotype according to whether the clonotype was present at higher abundance in the sequenced CD4 repertoire or the sequenced CD8 repertoire. TCRdb reprocessing: public reads trimmed at Q25 with fastp, clones called with MiXCR, in-frame beta chains kept. CDR3 protein duplicates are merged, each entry listing the most common genes and DNA. These V and J calls are TCRdb output, not the study's own analysis. This sample lists 500,000 to 650,000 distinct CDR3 sequences; about 12% were detected once. The ten top clones hold more than 12% of the sample.

The CDR3, cysteine through phenylalanine, is 12 amino acids long. The entry retains the CDR3 DNA only, 36 bases that are in frame from base 1. V is clipped by 1 base and J by 4 bases, and the sequence between their germline boundaries is 5 bases long. The treatment or condition label for this specimen denotes: live attenuated yellow fever vaccine strain. At each blood-draw timepoint, two biological replicates of bulk PBMCs were collected. A standard Ficoll-Paque protocol was used to isolate PBMCs from peripheral blood. RNA was extracted with TriZol from bulk PBMCs, CD4 and CD8 fractions, and dextramer-positive and dextramer-negative fractions.

The source of this sequence is a man younger than 45 who received the YFV17D yellow fever vaccine. The chain joins TRBV12-3 or TRBV12-4 to TRBJ2-7, with no D gene named confidently. The input for sequencing was PBMCs, taken on the day of the yellow fever booster vaccination. The sequenced DNA is TGTGCCAGCAGTTTAGAAGATTACGAGCAGTACTTC. This sequence encodes CASSLEDYEQYF.